Below, one T cell receptor (beta chain) is given with its context. The antigen remains undetermined. This entry belongs to a study of shared clonotypes between healthy human individuals. Study-level information: Researchers drew samples from a couple of women and a few men aged 18 to 49.

TCRdb keeps only in-frame clones here, not all; method: immunoSEQ multiplex PCR. The profile shows hundreds of thousands of clones, about 96% of them singletons. The CDR3 totals 16 residues. Germline V gives CDR1 MNHNY, CDR2 SVGAGI (reference sequence). V lost 6 bases to trimming and J lost 5 bases, with 23 bases between them. Donors were healthy HIV-negative adults without recent acute infections or vaccinations. Findings of the study overall: An expected dependence of interdonor clonotype sharing on sequencing depth was noted. The sharing of 4% to 5.5% of naive CD4 clonotypes was seen across several donors.

This sequence was found in a woman aged 25 to 39 in good health. The rearrangement joins TRBV6-6 to TRBJ2-7, with a tentative D call TRBD2 (6 bases). The sequenced sample consisted of naive CD4+ T cells sorted from blood. Described subset: CD45RA+ positively selected. In DNA form, the CDR3 reads TGTGCCAGCAGCCACGGGGCGGGACTCAACCCCAACGAGCAGTACTTC. Its protein is CASSHGAGLNPNEQYF.